Following are 5 T cell receptor beta chains from one sample sequenced in a study of blood T cell repertoires in COVID-19. Profiling relied on immunoSEQ multiplex PCR, and the TCRdb table lists in-frame clones only, not all of them. This sample has around 100,000 clones, with around 85% found just once. Source material: peripheral blood. These receptors were obtained from a woman between 65 and 79 years old with active or convalescent COVID-19.

The chain joins TRBV7-9 to TRBJ1-2, with D possibly matching TRBD1 (5 bases). The V end lost 4 bases, the J end lost 1 base, and 13 bases lay between the germline ends. CDR1 is SEHNR, CDR2 FQNEAQ, per germline (reference sequence). The CDR3 is made up of 15 amino acids. CDR3 sequence reads: CASSSPGLRNYGYTF. The CDR3, as DNA: TGTGCCAGCAGCTCACCGGGACTCCGTAACTATGGCTACACCTTC.

The J gene is TRBJ2-2, the V gene TRBV7-2, with TRBD2 matching over 10 bases. The CDR3 runs 16 residues. The ends lost 1 base at V and 7 bases at J; junction bases unmatched: 6. Germline values: CDR1 SGHTA, CDR2 FQGNSA. This CDR3 reads CASSLESSGGGGELFF. The CDR3, as DNA: TGTGCCAGCAGCTTAGAGTCTAGCGGGGGTGGCGGGGAGCTGTTTTTT.

The chain links TRBV19 to TRBJ1-1, with TRBD1 matching over 9 bases. Losses at the gene ends were 0 bases for V and 6 bases for J; bases not matched to a gene: 5. Germline V gives CDR1 LNHDA, CDR2 SQIVND (reference sequence). The CDR3 spans 15 residues. This CDR3 is CASSIEDRGTAEAFF. Here the CDR3 DNA reads TGTGCCAGTAGTATAGAAGACAGGGGGACGGCTGAAGCTTTCTTT.

This chain connects TRBV27 to TRBJ2-2; D may be TRBD1 (6 bases). V shed 3 bases and J shed 2 bases, with 10 bases lying between them. Germline V gives CDR1 MNHEY, CDR2 SMNVEV (reference sequence). This CDR3 spans 15 amino acids. Here the CDR3 DNA reads TGTGCCAGCAGTTTTCGGACAGTTAACACCGGGGAGCTGTTTTTT. It encodes CASSFRTVNTGELFF.

CDR3 loop: CASSIGTGSSTDTQYF. The DNA for the CDR3 is TGCGCCAGCAGCATCGGGACAGGGTCTAGCACAGATACGCAGTATTTT. The V gene is TRBV5-1, the J gene TRBJ2-3; 9 nucleotides match TRBD1. CDR1 and CDR2 from the germline V gene are SGHRS and YFSETQ. This CDR3 has 16 amino acids. Germline trimming cut 4 bases from V and 0 bases from J; bases unmatched to any gene: 6.